The T cell receptor beta chain described here comes from a study of blood T cell repertoires in COVID-19. As for the study in general: Whether acute or convalescent, the COVID-19 samples came from the United States, Italy and Spain. T cells, B-cell-depleted T cells, or PBMCs provided the cDNA or gDNA that served as material.

Per the original methods: Using reference gene primer amplification, nucleated cell counts were estimated. The table came from immunoSEQ multiplex PCR; TCRdb's copy has only in-frame clones and leaves some out. The DNA gave D and trimming, while V, J and clone size come from that table. The sample includes over 200,000 clones, roughly 87% of them seen just once. Germline assignment: CDR1 KGHDR and CDR2 SFDVKD. Unmatched junction bases numbered 8, after V lost 3 bases and J lost 4 bases. The CDR3 runs to 16 residues. This TCR came from a man aged 35 to 55 with active or convalescent COVID-19. V and J are TRBV24-1 and TRBJ1-3; 7 nucleotides line up with TRBD1. The sequencing input was peripheral blood. CDR3 nucleotides: TGTGCCACCAGTGATCCCTGTAGGGGGCGAGGAAACACCATATATTTT. This codes for CATSDPCRGRGNTIYF.